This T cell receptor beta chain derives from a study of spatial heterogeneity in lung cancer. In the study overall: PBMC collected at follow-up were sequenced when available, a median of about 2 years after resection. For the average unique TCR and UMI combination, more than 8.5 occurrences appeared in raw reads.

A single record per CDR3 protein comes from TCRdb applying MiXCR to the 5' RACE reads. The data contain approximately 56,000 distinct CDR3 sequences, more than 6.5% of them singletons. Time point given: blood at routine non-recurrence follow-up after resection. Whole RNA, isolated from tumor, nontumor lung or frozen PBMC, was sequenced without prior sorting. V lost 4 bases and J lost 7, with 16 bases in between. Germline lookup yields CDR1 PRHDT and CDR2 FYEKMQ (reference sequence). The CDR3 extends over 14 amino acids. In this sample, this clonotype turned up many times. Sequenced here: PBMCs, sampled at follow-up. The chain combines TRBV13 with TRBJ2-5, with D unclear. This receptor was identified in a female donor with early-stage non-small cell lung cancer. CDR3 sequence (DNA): TGTGCCAGCAGCTACGCACCGGACGAGGTGACCCAGTACTTC. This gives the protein CASSYAPDEVTQYF. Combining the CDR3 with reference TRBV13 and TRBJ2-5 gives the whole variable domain AAGVIQSPRHLIKEKRETATLKCYPIPRHDTVYWYQQGPGQDPQFLISFYEKMQSDKGSIPDRFSAQQFSDYHSELNMSSLELGDSALYFCASSYAPDEVTQYFGPGTRLLVL.